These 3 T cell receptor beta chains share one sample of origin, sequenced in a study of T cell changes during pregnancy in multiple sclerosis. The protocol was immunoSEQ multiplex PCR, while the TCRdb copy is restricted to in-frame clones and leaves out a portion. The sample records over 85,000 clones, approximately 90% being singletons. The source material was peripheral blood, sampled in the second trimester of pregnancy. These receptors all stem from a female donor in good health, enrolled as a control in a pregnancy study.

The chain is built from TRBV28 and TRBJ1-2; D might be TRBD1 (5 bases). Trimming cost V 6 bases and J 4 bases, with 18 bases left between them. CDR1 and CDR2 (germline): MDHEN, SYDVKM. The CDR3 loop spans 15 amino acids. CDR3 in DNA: TGTGCCAGCAGCCCCGGGGGGGGGACGGCCTATGGCTACACCTTC. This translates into CASSPGGGTAYGYTF.

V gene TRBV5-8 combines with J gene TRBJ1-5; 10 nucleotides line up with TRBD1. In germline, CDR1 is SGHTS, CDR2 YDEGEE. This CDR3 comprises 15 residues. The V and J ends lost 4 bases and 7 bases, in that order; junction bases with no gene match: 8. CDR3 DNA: TGTGCCAGCAGCCCCAGGGACAGGGGTCTGCAGCCCCAGCATTTT. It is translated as CASSPRDRGLQPQHF.

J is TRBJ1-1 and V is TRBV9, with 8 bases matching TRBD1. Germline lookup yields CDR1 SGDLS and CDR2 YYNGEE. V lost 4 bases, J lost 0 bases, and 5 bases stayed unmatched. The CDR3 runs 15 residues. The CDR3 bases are TGTGCCAGCAGCCTCCGGACAGGGCTGAACACTGAAGCTTTCTTT. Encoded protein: CASSLRTGLNTEAFF.